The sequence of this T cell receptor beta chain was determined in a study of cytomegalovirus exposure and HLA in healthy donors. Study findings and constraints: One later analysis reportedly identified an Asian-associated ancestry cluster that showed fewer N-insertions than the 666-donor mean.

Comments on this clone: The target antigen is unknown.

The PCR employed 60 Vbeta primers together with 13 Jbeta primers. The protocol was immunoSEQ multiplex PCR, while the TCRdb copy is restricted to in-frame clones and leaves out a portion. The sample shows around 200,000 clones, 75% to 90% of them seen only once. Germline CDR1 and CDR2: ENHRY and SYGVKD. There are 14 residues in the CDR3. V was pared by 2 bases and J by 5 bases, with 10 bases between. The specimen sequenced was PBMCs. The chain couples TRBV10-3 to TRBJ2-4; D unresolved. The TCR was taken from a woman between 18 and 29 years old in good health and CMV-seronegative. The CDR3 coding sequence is TGTGCCATCAGTGAGCCCGGAGAACAAAACATTCAGTACTTC. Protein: CAISEPGEQNIQYF.